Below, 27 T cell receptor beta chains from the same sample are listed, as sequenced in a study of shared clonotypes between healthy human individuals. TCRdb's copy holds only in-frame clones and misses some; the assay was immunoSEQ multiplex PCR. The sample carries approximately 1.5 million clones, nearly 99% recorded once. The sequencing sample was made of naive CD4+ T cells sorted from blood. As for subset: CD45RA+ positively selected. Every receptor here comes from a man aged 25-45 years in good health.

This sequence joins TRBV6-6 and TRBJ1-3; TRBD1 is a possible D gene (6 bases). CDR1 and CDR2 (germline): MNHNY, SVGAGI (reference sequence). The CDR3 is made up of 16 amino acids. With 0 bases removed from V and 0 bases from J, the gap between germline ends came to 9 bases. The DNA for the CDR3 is TGTGCCAGCAGTTACTCCCGGGACATCTCTGGAAACACCATATATTTT. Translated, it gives CASSYSRDISGNTIYF.

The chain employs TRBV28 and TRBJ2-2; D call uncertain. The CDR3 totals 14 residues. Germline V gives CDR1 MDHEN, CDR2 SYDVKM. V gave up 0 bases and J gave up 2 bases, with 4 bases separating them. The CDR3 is CASSLWENTGELFF. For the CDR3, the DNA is TGTGCCAGCAGTTTATGGGAAAACACCGGGGAGCTGTTTTTT.

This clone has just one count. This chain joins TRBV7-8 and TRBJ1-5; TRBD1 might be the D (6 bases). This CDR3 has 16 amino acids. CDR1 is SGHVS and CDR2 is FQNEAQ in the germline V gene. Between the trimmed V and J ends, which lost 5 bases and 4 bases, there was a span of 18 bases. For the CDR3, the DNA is TGTGCCAGCAGCGCTCGACAGGCCCTGTCGAATCAGCCCCAGCATTTT. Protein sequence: CASSARQALSNQPQHF.

CDR3 residues: CASSVVAGRGDEQFF. CDR3 DNA sequence: TGTGCCAGCAGCGTAGTAGCGGGGAGGGGCGATGAGCAGTTCTTC. V usage is TRBV9 and J usage is TRBJ2-1, with 8 nucleotides matching TRBD2. The CDR3 consists of 15 residues. J lost 8 bases, V lost 0 bases, and 7 bases had no gene match. CDR1 is SGDLS, CDR2 YYNGEE, per germline.

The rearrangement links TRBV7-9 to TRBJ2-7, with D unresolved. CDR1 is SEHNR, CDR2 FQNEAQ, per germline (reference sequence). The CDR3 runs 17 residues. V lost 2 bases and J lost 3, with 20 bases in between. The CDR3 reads CASSLFRGVSSLYEQYF. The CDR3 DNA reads TGTGCCAGCAGCTTATTCCGCGGCGTCTCCTCTCTCTACGAGCAGTACTTC.

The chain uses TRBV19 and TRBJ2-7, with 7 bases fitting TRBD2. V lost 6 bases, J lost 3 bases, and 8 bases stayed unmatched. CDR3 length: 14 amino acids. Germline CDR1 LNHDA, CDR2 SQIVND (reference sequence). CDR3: CASRLTGGDYEQYF. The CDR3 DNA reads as TGTGCCAGTAGATTGACGGGGGGTGACTACGAGCAGTACTTC.

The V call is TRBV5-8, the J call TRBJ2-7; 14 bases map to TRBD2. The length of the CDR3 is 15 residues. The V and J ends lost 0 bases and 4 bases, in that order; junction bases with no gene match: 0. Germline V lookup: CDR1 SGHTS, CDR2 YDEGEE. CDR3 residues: CASSLGLAGGYEQYF. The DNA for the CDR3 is TGTGCCAGCAGCTTGGGACTAGCGGGAGGGTACGAGCAGTACTTC.

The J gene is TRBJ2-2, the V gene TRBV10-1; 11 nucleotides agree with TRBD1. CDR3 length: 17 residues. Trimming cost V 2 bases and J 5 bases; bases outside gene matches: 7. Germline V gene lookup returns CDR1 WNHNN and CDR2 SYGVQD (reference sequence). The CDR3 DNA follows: TGCGCCAGCAGTGAGAGGACAGGGGGCGTGGGGACCGGGGAGCTGTTTTTT. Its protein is CASSERTGGVGTGELFF.

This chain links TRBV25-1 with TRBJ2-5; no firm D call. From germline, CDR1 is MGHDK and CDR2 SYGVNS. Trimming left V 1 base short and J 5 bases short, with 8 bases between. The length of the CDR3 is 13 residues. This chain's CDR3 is CASSESSLETQYF. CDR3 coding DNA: TGTGCCAGCAGTGAATCTTCATTGGAGACCCAGTACTTC. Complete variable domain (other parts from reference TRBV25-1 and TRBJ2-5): EADIYQTPRYLVIGTGKKITLECSQTMGHDKMYWYQQDPGMELHLIHYSYGVNSTEKGDLSSESTVSRIRTEHFPLTLESARPSHTSQYLCASSESSLETQYFGPGTRLLVL.

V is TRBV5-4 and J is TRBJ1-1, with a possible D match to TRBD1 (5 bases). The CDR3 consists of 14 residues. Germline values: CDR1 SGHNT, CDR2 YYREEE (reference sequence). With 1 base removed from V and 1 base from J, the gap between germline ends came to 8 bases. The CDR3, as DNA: TGTGCCAGCAGCTTGCCAGGGCAGAACACTGAAGCTTTCTTT. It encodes CASSLPGQNTEAFF.

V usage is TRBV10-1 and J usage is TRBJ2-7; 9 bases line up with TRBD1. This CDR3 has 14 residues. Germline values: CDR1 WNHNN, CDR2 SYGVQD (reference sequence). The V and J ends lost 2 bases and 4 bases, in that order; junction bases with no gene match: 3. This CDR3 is CASSEIGTGYEQYF. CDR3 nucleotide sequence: TGCGCCAGCAGTGAGATCGGGACAGGGTACGAGCAGTACTTC.

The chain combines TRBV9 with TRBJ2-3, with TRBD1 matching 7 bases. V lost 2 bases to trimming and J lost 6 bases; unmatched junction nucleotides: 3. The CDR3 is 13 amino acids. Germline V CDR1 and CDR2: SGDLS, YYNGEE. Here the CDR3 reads CASSVDRPDTQYF. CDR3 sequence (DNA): TGTGCCAGCAGCGTGGACAGGCCGGATACGCAGTATTTT.

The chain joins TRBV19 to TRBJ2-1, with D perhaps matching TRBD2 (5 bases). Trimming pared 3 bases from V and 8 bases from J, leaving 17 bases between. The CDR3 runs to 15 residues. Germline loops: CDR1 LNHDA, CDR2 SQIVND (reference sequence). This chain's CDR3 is CASSIPTGPGDEQFF. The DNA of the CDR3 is TGTGCCAGTAGTATTCCGACGGGTCCCGGGGATGAGCAGTTCTTC.

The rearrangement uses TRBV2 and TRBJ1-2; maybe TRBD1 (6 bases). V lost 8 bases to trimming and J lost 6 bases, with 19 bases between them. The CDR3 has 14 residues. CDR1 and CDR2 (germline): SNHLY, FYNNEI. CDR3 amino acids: CASEWNRVSHGYTF. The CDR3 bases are TGTGCCAGCGAGTGGAACAGGGTCTCCCATGGCTACACCTTC.

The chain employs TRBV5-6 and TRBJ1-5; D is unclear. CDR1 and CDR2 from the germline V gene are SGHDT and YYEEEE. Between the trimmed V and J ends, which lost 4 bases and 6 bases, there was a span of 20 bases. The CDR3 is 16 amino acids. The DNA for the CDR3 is TGTGCCAGCAGCCAAATCGGCTTGACGACGGGTCAGCCCCAGCATTTT. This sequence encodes CASSQIGLTTGQPQHF.

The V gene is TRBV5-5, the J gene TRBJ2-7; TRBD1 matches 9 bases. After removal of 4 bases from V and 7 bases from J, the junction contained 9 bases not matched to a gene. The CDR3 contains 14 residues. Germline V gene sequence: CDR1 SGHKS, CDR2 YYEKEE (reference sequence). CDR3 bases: TGTGCCAGCAGCCCCGGGACAGGGATGAGGGAGCAGTACTTC. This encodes CASSPGTGMREQYF.

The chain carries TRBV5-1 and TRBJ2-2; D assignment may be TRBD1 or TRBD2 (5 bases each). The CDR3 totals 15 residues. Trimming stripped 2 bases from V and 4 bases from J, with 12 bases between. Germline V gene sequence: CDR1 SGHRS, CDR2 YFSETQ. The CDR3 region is CASSFQGGGTGELFF. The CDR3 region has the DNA TGCGCCAGCAGCTTCCAGGGTGGGGGCACCGGGGAGCTGTTTTTT.

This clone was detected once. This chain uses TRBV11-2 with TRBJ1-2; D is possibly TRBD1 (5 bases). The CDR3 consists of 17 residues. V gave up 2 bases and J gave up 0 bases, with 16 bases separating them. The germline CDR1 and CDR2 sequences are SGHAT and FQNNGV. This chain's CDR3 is CASSLFGQGQTNYGYTF. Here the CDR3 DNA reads TGTGCCAGCAGCTTATTCGGGCAGGGCCAAACTAACTATGGCTACACCTTC.

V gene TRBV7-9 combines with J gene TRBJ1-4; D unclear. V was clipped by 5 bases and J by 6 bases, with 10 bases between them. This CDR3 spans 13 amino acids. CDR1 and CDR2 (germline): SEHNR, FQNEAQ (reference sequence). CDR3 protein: CASSTLPDEKLFF. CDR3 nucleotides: TGTGCCAGCAGCACCTTACCTGATGAAAAACTGTTTTTT.

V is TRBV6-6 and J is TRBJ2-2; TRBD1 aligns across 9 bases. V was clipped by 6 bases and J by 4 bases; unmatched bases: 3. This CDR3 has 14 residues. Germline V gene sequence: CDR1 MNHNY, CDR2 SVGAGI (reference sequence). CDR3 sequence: CASRQGASTGELFF. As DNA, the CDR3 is TGTGCCAGCAGACAGGGGGCGAGCACCGGGGAGCTGTTTTTT.

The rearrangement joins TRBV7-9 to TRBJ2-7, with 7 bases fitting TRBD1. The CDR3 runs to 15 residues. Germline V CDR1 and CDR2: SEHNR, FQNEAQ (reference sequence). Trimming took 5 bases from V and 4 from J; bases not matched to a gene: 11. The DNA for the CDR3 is TGTGCCAGCAGCCCAGCCGGGGACAGTGATTACGAGCAGTACTTC. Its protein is CASSPAGDSDYEQYF.

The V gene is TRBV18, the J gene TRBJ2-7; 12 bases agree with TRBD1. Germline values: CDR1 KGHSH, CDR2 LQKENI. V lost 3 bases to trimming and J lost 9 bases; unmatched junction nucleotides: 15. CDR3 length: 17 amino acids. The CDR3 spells CASSPVSGWDRGQSQYF. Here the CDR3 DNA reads TGTGCCAGCTCACCGGTTTCGGGCTGGGACAGGGGGCAATCGCAGTACTTC.

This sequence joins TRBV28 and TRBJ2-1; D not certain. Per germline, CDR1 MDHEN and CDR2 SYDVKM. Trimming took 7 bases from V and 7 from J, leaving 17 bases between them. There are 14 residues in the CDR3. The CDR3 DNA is TGTGCCAGCAACGTAATGTACGGGCTTAATGAGCAGTTCTTC. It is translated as CASNVMYGLNEQFF.

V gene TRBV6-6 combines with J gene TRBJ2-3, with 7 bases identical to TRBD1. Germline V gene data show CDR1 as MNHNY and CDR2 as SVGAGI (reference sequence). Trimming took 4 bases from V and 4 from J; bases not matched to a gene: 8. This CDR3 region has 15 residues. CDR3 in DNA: TGTGCCAGCAGTTCCCGGACAGGCAACCCAGATACGCAGTATTTT. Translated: CASSSRTGNPDTQYF.

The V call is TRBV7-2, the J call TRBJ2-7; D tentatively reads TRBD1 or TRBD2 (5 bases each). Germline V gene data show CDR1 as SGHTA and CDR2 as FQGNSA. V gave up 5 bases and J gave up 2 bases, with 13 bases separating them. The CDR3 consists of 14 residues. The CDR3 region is CASSPGPVAYEQYF. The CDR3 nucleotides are TGTGCCAGCAGCCCGGGACCGGTCGCCTACGAGCAGTACTTC.

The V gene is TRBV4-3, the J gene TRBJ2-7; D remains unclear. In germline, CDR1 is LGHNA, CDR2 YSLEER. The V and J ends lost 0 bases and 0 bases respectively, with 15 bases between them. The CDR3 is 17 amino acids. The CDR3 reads CASSQDQFRITSYEQYF. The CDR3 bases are TGCGCCAGCAGCCAAGATCAGTTCCGGATTACCTCCTACGAGCAGTACTTC.

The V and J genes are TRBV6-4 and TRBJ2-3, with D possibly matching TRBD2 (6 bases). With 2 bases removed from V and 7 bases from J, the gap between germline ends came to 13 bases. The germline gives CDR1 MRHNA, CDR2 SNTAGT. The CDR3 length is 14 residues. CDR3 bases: TGTGCCAGCAGTGACCGGCGGGACCCAAATACGCAGTATTTT. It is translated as CASSDRRDPNTQYF.